The T cell receptor (beta chain) under discussion was sequenced for a study of blood T cells in healthy people across ages. A second about 6 to 11 cycle PCR used barcoded and J-beta primers. Per sample, CDR3-containing paired-end reads numbered at least 2.5 million. MiXCR, applied by TCRdb to the 5' RACE reads, yields one record per CDR3 protein. The data show about 1.7 million distinct CDR3 sequences, roughly 27% seen once. V gave up 6 bases and J gave up 4 bases, with 14 bases separating them. Germline CDR1 MGHRA, CDR2 YSYEKL. This CDR3 contains 14 residues. This clonotype was counted only a few times.

This rearrangement joins TRBV4-1 to TRBJ2-3; no reliable D call. Sequences were obtained from blood. The clonotype comes from a woman aged 25 to 45 in good health. CDR3 bases: TGCGCCAGCAGTTCCGGGCCCAACTCAGATACGCAGTATTTT. Protein: CASSSGPNSDTQYF.